Below, 5 T cell receptor beta chains from the same sample are listed, as sequenced in a study of spatial heterogeneity in lung cancer. TCRdb analysed the 5' RACE reads with MiXCR anew, one entry per CDR3 protein. Of about 39,000 distinct CDR3 sequences in the sample, around 5.5% were seen once. Time point of the sample: sample taken at primary tumor resection. The authors sequenced whole RNA from tumor, nontumor lung or frozen PBMC without sorting. The sample was PBMCs, taken at surgery. Every receptor here comes from a male donor with early-stage non-small cell lung cancer.

This clonotype was seen many times. The V call is TRBV6-2 or TRBV6-3, the J call TRBJ1-1; no firm D call. This CDR3 is 13 amino acids long. From germline, CDR1 is MNHEY and CDR2 SVGEGT. Trimming removed 7 bases at V and 1 base at J, with 10 bases between. CDR3 in amino acids: CASTVWENTEAFF. The CDR3 bases are TGTGCCAGCACGGTATGGGAGAACACTGAAGCTTTCTTT.

This clonotype was seen ten or more times. The chain uses TRBV11-2 and TRBJ1-4; possible D gene TRBD1, 6 bases. The CDR3 contains 16 residues. With 2 bases removed from V and 8 bases from J, the gap between germline ends came to 18 bases. The V gene's germline CDR1 is SGHAT and CDR2 FQNNGV. This CDR3 is CASSLWAGEEREKLFF. The CDR3 DNA follows: TGTGCCAGCAGCTTATGGGCAGGGGAAGAAAGGGAAAAACTGTTTTTT.

This clonotype is classed as medium-sized. The chain's CDR3 is CASSSGQVNTEAFF. CDR3 sequence (DNA): TGTGCCAGCAGCTCGGGACAGGTTAACACTGAAGCTTTCTTT. The J gene is TRBJ1-1, the V gene TRBV12-3 or TRBV12-4; TRBD1 matches at 8 bases. This CDR3 is 14 amino acids long. J was trimmed by 2 bases and V by 6 bases; bases with no gene match: 5.

This clonotype was seen at least ten times. V and J are TRBV12-3 or TRBV12-4 and TRBJ1-5; D unclear. Trimming pared 6 bases from V and 5 bases from J, leaving 14 bases between. The CDR3 is 14 residues long. The CDR3 DNA follows: TGTGCCAGCAGCCCCACCCGGGCTGATCAGCCCCAGCATTTT. Its translation: CASSPTRADQPQHF.

In this sample, this clonotype turned up many times. The chain links TRBV7-9 to TRBJ2-7; TRBD1 agrees at 9 bases. J was trimmed by 4 bases and V by 4 bases; bases with no gene match: 8. The CDR3 has 15 amino acids. CDR1 SEHNR and CDR2 FQNEAQ come from the germline V gene (reference sequence). The CDR3 DNA reads TGTGCCAGCAGCTCGGAGGGACAGGGAAATTACGAGCAGTACTTC. Its translation: CASSSEGQGNYEQYF. The variable domain in full, completed from reference TRBV7-9 and TRBJ2-7, reads DTGVSQNPRHKITKRGQNVTFRCDPISEHNRLYWYRQTLGQGPEFLTYFQNEAQLEKSRLLSDRFSAERPKGSFSTLEIQRTEQGDSAMYLCASSSEGQGNYEQYFGPGTRLTVT.